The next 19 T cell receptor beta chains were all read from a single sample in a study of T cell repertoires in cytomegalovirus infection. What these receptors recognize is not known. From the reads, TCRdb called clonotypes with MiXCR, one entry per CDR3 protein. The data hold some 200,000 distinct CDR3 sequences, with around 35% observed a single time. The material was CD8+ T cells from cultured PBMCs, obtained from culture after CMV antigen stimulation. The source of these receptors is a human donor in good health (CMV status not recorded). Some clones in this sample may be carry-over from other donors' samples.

Here the CDR3 reads CASKGQFMNTEAFF. CDR3 in DNA: TGTGCCAGCAAAGGGCAATTCATGAACACTGAAGCTTTCTTT. The chain couples TRBV7-6 to TRBJ1-1; D call uncertain. Trimming shortened V by 7 bases and J by 0 bases, and 12 bases separated the two germline ends. Germline assignment: CDR1 SGHVS and CDR2 FNYEAQ. The CDR3 sequence is 14 residues long.

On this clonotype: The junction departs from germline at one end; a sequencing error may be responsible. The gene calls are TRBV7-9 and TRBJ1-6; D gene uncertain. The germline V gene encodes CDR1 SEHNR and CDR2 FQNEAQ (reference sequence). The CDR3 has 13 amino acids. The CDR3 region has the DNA TGTGCCAGCAGCTTAAACCGGGATTCACCCCACCACTTT. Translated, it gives CASSLNRDSPHHF.

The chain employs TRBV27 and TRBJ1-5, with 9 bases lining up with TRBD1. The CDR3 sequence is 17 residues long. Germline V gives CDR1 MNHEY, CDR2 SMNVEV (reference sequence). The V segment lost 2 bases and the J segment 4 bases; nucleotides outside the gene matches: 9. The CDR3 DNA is TGTGCCAGCAGTTTAAAATACAGGGGGCGAGGTAATCAGCCCCAGCATTTT. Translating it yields CASSLKYRGRGNQPQHF.

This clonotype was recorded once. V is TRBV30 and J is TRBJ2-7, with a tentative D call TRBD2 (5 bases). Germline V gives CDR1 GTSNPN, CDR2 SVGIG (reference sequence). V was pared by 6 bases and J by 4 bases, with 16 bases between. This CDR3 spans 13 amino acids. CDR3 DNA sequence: TGTGCCTGCAGAGAGGGCAGTTTTTACGAGCAGTACTTC. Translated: CACREGSFYEQYF.

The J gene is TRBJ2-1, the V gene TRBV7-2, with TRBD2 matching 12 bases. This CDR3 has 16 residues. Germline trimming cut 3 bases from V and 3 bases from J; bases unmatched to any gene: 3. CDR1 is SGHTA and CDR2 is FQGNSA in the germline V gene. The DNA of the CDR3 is TGTGCCAGCAGCTTGACTAGCGGGGGTAGCTACAATGAGCAGTTCTTC. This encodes CASSLTSGGSYNEQFF.

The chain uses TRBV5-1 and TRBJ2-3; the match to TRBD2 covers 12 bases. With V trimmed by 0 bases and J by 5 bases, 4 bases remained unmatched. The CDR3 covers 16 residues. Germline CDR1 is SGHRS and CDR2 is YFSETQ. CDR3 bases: TGCGCCAGCAGCTTGGTACTAGCGGGAGGCGAAGATACGCAGTATTTT. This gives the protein CASSLVLAGGEDTQYF.

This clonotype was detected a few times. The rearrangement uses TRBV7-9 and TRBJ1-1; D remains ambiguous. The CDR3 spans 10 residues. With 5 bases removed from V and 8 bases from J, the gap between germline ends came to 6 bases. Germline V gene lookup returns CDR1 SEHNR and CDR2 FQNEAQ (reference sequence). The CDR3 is CASSRAEAFF. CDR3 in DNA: TGTGCCAGCAGCAGGGCCGAAGCTTTCTTT.

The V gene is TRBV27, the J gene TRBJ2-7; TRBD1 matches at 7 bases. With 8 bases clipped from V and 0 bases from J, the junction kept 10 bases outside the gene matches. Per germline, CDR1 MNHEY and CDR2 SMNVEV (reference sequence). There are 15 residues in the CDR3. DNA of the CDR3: TGTGCCAGCGCCCGAGGGACAGCTAGCTCCTACGAGCAGTACTTC. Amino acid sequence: CASARGTASSYEQYF.

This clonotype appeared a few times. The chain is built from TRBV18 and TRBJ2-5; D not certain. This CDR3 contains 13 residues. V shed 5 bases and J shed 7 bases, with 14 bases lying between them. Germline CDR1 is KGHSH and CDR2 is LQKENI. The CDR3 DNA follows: TGTGCCAGCTCAGAGCTACAAGAGATGACCCAGTACTTC. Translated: CASSELQEMTQYF.

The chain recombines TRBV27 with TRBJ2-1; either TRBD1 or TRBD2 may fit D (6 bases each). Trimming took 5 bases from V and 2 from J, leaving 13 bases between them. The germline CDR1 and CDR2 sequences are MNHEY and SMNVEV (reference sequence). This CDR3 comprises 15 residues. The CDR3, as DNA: TGTGCCAGCAGTCCTCTTGGGGGGCCCTACAATGAGCAGTTCTTC. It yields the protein CASSPLGGPYNEQFF.

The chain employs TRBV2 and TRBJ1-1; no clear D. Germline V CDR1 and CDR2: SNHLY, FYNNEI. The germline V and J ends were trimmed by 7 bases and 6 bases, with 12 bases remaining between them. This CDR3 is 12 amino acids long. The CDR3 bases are TGTGCCAGCACCGCGTCGGAAGCTGAAGCTTTCTTT. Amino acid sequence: CASTASEAEAFF.

The CDR3 spells CASSIRDGSYEQYF. CDR3 bases: TGTGCCAGCAGCATACGGGACGGATCCTACGAGCAGTACTTC. J is TRBJ2-7 and V is TRBV9, with D tentatively TRBD1 or TRBD2 (5 bases each). Germline loops: CDR1 SGDLS, CDR2 YYNGEE. The CDR3 contains 14 residues. Trimming took off 4 bases at V and 1 base at J, with 12 bases between the two ends. The complete variable domain, with remaining parts taken from reference TRBV9 and TRBJ2-7, reads DSGVTQTPKHLITATGQRVTLRCSPRSGDLSVYWYQQSLDQGLQFLIQYYNGEERAKGNILERFSAQQFPDLHSELNLSSLELGDSALYFCASSIRDGSYEQYFGPGTRLTVT.

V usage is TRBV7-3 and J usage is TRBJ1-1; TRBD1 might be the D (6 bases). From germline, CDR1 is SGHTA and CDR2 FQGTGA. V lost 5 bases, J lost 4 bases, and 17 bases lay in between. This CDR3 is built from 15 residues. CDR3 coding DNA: TGTGCCAGCAGCCCTGGGGCGGGAGGGGGCACTGAAGCTTTCTTT. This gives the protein CASSPGAGGGTEAFF.

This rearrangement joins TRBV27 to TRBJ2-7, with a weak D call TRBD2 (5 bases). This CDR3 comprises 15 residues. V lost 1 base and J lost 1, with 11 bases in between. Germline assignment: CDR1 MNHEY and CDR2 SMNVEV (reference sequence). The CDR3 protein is CASSLFPPGSYEQYF. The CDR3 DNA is TGTGCCAGCAGTTTATTCCCTCCGGGGTCCTACGAGCAGTACTTC.

As DNA, the CDR3 is TGTGCCAGCAGATCTTCTAGCGGGAGCTCCTACAATGAGCAGTTCTTC. Encoded protein: CASRSSSGSSYNEQFF. V is TRBV27 and J is TRBJ2-1, with TRBD2 matching 10 bases. With 6 bases clipped from V and 0 bases from J, the junction kept 5 bases outside the gene matches. The germline V gene has CDR1 MNHEY and CDR2 SMNVEV (reference sequence). The CDR3 covers 16 residues.

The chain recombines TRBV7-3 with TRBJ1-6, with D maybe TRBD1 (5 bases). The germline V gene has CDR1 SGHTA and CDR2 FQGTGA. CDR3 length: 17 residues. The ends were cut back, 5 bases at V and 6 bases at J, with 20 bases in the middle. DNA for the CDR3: TGTGCCAGCAGCCCGAAAAGGGAGGGGCGGCGTAATTCACCCCTCCACTTT. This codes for CASSPKREGRRNSPLHF.

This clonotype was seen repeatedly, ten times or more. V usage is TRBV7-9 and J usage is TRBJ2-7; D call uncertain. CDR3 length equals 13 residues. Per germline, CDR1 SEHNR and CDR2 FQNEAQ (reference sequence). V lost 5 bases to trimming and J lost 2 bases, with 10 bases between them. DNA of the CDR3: TGTGCCAGCAGCCCCAGTGAAGCCTACGAGCAGTACTTC. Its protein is CASSPSEAYEQYF.

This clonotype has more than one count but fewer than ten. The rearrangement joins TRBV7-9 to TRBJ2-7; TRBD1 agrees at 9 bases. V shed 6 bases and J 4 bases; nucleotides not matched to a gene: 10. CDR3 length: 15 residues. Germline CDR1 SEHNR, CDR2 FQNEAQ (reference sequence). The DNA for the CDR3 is TGTGCCAGCAGGTCCTCCGGGACAGGGACTTACGAGCAGTACTTC. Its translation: CASRSSGTGTYEQYF.

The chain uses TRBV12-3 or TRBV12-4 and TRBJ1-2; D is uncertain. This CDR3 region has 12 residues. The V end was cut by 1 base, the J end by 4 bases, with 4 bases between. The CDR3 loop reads CASSLVTYGYTF. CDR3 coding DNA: TGTGCCAGCAGTTTAGTCACCTATGGCTACACCTTC.